The T cell receptor (beta chain) described here comes from a study of blood T cells in healthy people across ages. Study results and limitations: TCR beta diversity, measured per million T cells, fell in a roughly linear way with age.

This CDR3 region has 15 residues. Note on this clonotype: The antigen is undetermined.

Peripheral blood samples of around 9.5 milliliters were drawn from each donor. PCR was performed a second time for about 7 to 11 cycles using a sample-barcoded 5' primer and a J-beta primer mix. Each CDR3 protein is one row after TCRdb ran MiXCR on the 5' RACE reads. The sample contains approximately 600,000 distinct CDR3 sequences, approximately 50% of which appear only once. This receptor was identified in a man aged 60 to 69 in good health. Material: blood. The chain has TRBV21-1 and TRBJ2-5; the table gives TRBD2 as D, unverified against the DNA. TRBV21-1 is labeled a pseudogene. As DNA, the CDR3 is TGTGCCAGCAGCACCTCTAGGCACTTTGGGAGGACCCAGTACTTC. Translated: CASSTSRHFGRTQYF.